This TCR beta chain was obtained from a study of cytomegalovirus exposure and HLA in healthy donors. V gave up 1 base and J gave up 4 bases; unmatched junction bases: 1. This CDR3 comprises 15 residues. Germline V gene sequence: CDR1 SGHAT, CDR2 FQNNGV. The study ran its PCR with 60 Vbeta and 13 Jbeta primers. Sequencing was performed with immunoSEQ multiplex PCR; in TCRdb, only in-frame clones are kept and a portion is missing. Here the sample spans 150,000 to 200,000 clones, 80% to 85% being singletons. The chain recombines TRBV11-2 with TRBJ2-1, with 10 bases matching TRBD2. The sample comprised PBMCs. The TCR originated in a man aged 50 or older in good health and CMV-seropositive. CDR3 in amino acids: CASSLVAGGYNEQFF. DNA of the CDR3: TGTGCCAGCAGCTTAGTAGCGGGAGGATACAATGAGCAGTTCTTC.